The 19 T cell receptor beta chains below come from one sample, sequenced in a study of Ad26.COV2.S vaccination and SARS-CoV-2 variants. As to treatment: roughly 19 received Ad26.COV2.S at low or high dose, single or two shots; roughly five received placebo; per-sample allocation not given. Collection of samples fell on day 63 after the first vaccine or placebo injection. Clones were sequenced by immunoSEQ multiplex PCR, and TCRdb holds only the in-frame ones, with some missing. The sample carries about 430,000 clones, 80% to 95% recorded once. The specimen was peripheral blood, collected in a trial of Ad26.COV2.S vaccine versus placebo. Every receptor here comes from a person aged 18 to 59 who received the Ad26.COV2.S COVID-19 vaccine or a placebo.

The chain recombines TRBV19 with TRBJ1-1, with D maybe TRBD1 (5 bases). Deletions cut 6 bases from V and 2 bases from J, with 13 bases between. Germline V gene data show CDR1 as LNHDA and CDR2 as SQIVND (reference sequence). The CDR3 runs to 14 residues. The CDR3 here is CASRLRTTNTEAFF. Written as DNA, the CDR3 is TGTGCCAGTAGGTTGAGGACAACCAACACTGAAGCTTTCTTT.

For the CDR3, the DNA is TGCAGTGCTAGTTCTAGCGGGAAGGATTACGAGCAGTACTTC. It translates to CSASSSGKDYEQYF. The rearrangement links TRBV20-1 to TRBJ2-7; TRBD2 agrees at 9 bases. J was trimmed by 4 bases and V by 3 bases; bases with no gene match: 7. Germline CDR1 and CDR2: DFQATT and SNEGSKA (reference sequence). The CDR3 length is 14 residues.

V and J are TRBV6-5 and TRBJ1-2, with D hard to call. The CDR3 totals 13 residues. The V end lost 10 bases, the J end lost 7 bases, and 19 bases lay between the germline ends. Germline V gives CDR1 MNHEY, CDR2 SVGAGI. The CDR3 DNA sequence: TGTGCCACCGAAACAAGACTGAGGGCTGGCTACACCTTC. Its protein is CATETRLRAGYTF.

The gene calls are TRBV9 and TRBJ2-1; 11 nucleotides match TRBD2. The CDR3 runs 15 residues. V trimming: 0 bases; J trimming: 6 bases; junction bases outside the gene matches: 2. Germline lookup yields CDR1 SGDLS and CDR2 YYNGEE. CDR3 sequence: CASSVGTSGRNEQFF. For the CDR3, the DNA is TGTGCCAGCAGCGTAGGGACTAGCGGGCGCAATGAGCAGTTCTTC. Full variable domain (remainder filled in from reference TRBV9 and TRBJ2-1): DSGVTQTPKHLITATGQRVTLRCSPRSGDLSVYWYQQSLDQGLQFLIQYYNGEERAKGNILERFSAQQFPDLHSELNLSSLELGDSALYFCASSVGTSGRNEQFFGPGTRLTVL.

The chain employs TRBV5-1 and TRBJ2-2; D may be TRBD2 (5 bases). This CDR3 contains 16 residues. Germline CDR1 and CDR2: SGHRS and YFSETQ. V was shortened by 2 bases and J by 0 bases, with 11 bases between the two germline ends. CDR3 residues: CASSFRADANTGELFF. The DNA of the CDR3 is TGCGCCAGCAGCTTTCGAGCGGACGCGAACACCGGGGAGCTGTTTTTT. The variable domain in full, with the rest retrieved from reference TRBV5-1 and TRBJ2-2, is KAGVTQTPRYLIKTRGQQVTLSCSPISGHRSVSWYQQTPGQGLQFLFEYFSETQRNKGNFPGRFSGRQFSNSRSEMNVSTLELGDSALYLCASSFRADANTGELFFGEGSRLTVL.

This clone came up many times. V usage is TRBV14 and J usage is TRBJ2-7; 11 bases line up with TRBD1. The CDR3 has 16 amino acids. Germline CDR1 SGHDN, CDR2 FVKESK. J was trimmed by 4 bases and V by 0 bases; bases with no gene match: 5. In DNA form, the CDR3 reads TGTGCCAGCAGCCAAGATGGGGGACAGGGGGTTTACGAGCAGTACTTC. Translated, it gives CASSQDGGQGVYEQYF.

The rearrangement links TRBV30 to TRBJ2-2, with D tentatively TRBD1 (5 bases). Germline CDR1 and CDR2: GTSNPN and SVGIG (reference sequence). This CDR3 is built from 16 residues. The V and J ends lost 1 base and 3 bases respectively, with 15 bases between them. CDR3 DNA sequence: TGTGCCTGGAGTGCGCGACAGAGTTTCGACACCGGGGAGCTGTTTTTT. This codes for CAWSARQSFDTGELFF.

The rearrangement links TRBV6-4 to TRBJ1-3, with D uncertain. The V gene's germline CDR1 is MRHNA and CDR2 SNTAGT. This CDR3 spans 12 amino acids. Trimming removed 0 bases from V and 3 bases from J, with 0 bases in between. CDR3 in DNA: TGTGCCAGCAGTGACTCTGGAAACACCATATATTTT. This sequence encodes CASSDSGNTIYF.

The chain couples TRBV5-6 to TRBJ2-7; 12 bases match TRBD2. The CDR3 spans 15 residues. Unmatched junction bases numbered 4, after V lost 4 bases and J lost 2 bases. Germline CDR1 and CDR2: SGHDT and YYEEEE. CDR3 in DNA: TGTGCCAGCAGCCAACTAGCGGGAGGCCCCTACGAGCAGTACTTC. It specifies CASSQLAGGPYEQYF. Variable domain in full (rest from reference TRBV5-6 and TRBJ2-7): DAGVTQSPTHLIKTRGQQVTLRCSPKSGHDTVSWYQQALGQGPQFIFQYYEEEERQRGNFPDRFSGHQFPNYSSELNVNALLLGDSALYLCASSQLAGGPYEQYFGPGTRLTVT.

This chain joins TRBV28 and TRBJ2-1; 14 nucleotides line up with TRBD2. This CDR3 has 15 residues. Trimming took 5 bases from V and 8 from J; bases not matched to a gene: 5. Per germline, CDR1 MDHEN and CDR2 SYDVKM. The CDR3 DNA sequence: TGTGCCAGCAGTAGGGGGACTAGCGGGAGTGATGAGCAGTTCTTC. Translation gives CASSRGTSGSDEQFF.

The genes are TRBV28 and TRBJ2-7; 12 bases line up with TRBD2. V dropped 6 bases and J dropped 0; count of bases not matched to a gene: 6. Germline V gene lookup returns CDR1 MDHEN and CDR2 SYDVKM. This CDR3 has 16 residues. The CDR3 sequence is CASRRPGLAGSYEQYF. The CDR3 bases are TGTGCCAGCAGACGCCCGGGACTAGCGGGCTCCTACGAGCAGTACTTC.

The rearrangement uses TRBV27 and TRBJ1-1, with D tentatively TRBD1 (5 bases). This CDR3 contains 15 residues. V lost 0 bases and J lost 4, with 12 bases in between. Germline V gives CDR1 MNHEY, CDR2 SMNVEV (reference sequence). The CDR3 loop is CASSLSHGGITEAFF. DNA for the CDR3: TGTGCCAGCAGTTTATCCCACGGGGGTATCACTGAAGCTTTCTTT.

The gene calls are TRBV23-1 and TRBJ1-2, with 9 bases identical to TRBD1. TRBV23-1 is given ORF status, its function remaining uncertain. The CDR3 sequence is 14 residues long. J lost 2 bases, V lost 3 bases, and 1 base had no gene match. For the CDR3, the DNA is TGCGCCAGCAGTCAGGGACAGGGAAACTATGGCTACACCTTC. Its translation is CASSQGQGNYGYTF.

This clone was observed a few times. The chain is built from TRBV5-1 and TRBJ1-4; D possibly corresponds to TRBD1 (6 bases). V lost 4 bases to trimming and J lost 0 bases, with 16 bases between them. Germline CDR1 reads SGHRS; CDR2 reads YFSETQ. The CDR3 consists of 17 residues. The CDR3 here is CASSRPRTDPTNEKLFF. CDR3 in DNA: TGCGCCAGCAGCCGCCCTAGGACAGACCCAACTAATGAAAAACTGTTTTTT.

The chain combines TRBV23-1 with TRBJ2-1, with 10 bases fitting TRBD2. TRBV23-1 is reported as an ORF; its role is uncertain. The CDR3 has 16 amino acids. Trimming took 0 bases from V and 6 from J; bases not matched to a gene: 5. The CDR3 coding sequence is TGCGCCAGCAGTCAATCTCAAGCGGGAGGGCCCAATGAGCAGTTCTTC. This encodes CASSQSQAGGPNEQFF.

CDR3 DNA: TGCAGTGCTAGTCCAGATAATAGCAATCAGCCCCAGCATTTT. Protein sequence: CSASPDNSNQPQHF. V and J are TRBV20-1 and TRBJ1-5; the D is unclear. Per the germline V gene, CDR1 is DFQATT and CDR2 is SNEGSKA (reference sequence). V was trimmed by 3 bases and J by 0 bases, leaving 9 bases between them. The CDR3 extends over 14 amino acids.

V gene TRBV9 combines with J gene TRBJ2-7; the match to TRBD2 covers 10 bases. This CDR3 has 18 amino acids. V lost 0 bases to trimming and J lost 0 bases; unmatched junction nucleotides: 9. In germline, CDR1 is SGDLS, CDR2 YYNGEE. CDR3 in amino acids: CASSVAASGSSLSYEQYF. For the CDR3, the DNA is TGTGCCAGCAGCGTAGCTGCTAGCGGGAGTTCCCTCTCCTACGAGCAGTACTTC.

V gene TRBV2 combines with J gene TRBJ1-1; weak D call: TRBD1 (5 bases). V lost 4 bases to trimming and J lost 0 bases, with 6 bases between them. CDR3 size: 13 residues. The germline V gene has CDR1 SNHLY and CDR2 FYNNEI. CDR3 sequence: CASSGQLNTEAFF. The CDR3 nucleotides read TGTGCCAGCAGTGGACAGTTGAACACTGAAGCTTTCTTT.

This clone was counted a single time. V is TRBV18 and J is TRBJ2-1; 8 bases map to TRBD2. The germline V gene has CDR1 KGHSH and CDR2 LQKENI. The length of the CDR3 is 15 residues. Trimming cost V 5 bases and J 6 bases; bases outside gene matches: 9. For the CDR3, the DNA is TGTGCCAGCTCATCAACTAGCGGCCGGCCCAATGAGCAGTTCTTC. It translates to CASSSTSGRPNEQFF.